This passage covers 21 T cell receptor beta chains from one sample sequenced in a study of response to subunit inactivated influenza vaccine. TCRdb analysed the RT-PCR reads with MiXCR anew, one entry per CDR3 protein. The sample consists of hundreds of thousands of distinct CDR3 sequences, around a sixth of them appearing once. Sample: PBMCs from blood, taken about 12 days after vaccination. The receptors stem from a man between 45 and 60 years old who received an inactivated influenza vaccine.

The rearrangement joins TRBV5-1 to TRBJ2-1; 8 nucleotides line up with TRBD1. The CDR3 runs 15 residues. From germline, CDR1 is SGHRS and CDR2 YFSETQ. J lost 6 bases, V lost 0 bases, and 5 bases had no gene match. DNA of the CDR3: TGCGCCAGCAGCTTGGTGGGACAGGAGGCCAATGAGCAGTTCTTC. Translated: CASSLVGQEANEQFF.

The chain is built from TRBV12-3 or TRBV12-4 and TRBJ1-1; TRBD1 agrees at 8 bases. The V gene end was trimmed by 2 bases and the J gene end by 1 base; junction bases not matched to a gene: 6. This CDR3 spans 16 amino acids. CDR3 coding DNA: TGTGCCAGCAGTTTACCCCTAGGACAGGGGAACACTGAAGCTTTCTTT. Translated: CASSLPLGQGNTEAFF.

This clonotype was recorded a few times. The CDR3 sequence: CSVDFPGAPYEQYF. CDR3 sequence (DNA): TGCAGCGTTGACTTCCCGGGAGCCCCCTACGAGCAGTACTTC. V and J are TRBV29-1 and TRBJ2-7; tentative D call: TRBD2 (6 bases). Germline V gene lookup returns CDR1 SQVTM and CDR2 ANQGSEA. The CDR3 spans 14 residues. The ends were cut back, 3 bases at V and 2 bases at J, with 14 bases in the middle.

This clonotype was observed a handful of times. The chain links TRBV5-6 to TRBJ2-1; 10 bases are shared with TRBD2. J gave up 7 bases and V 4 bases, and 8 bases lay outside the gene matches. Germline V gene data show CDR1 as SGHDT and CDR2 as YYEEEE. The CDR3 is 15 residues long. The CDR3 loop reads CASSTGTSAWNEQFF. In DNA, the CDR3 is TGTGCCAGCAGCACCGGGACTAGCGCTTGGAATGAGCAGTTCTTC.

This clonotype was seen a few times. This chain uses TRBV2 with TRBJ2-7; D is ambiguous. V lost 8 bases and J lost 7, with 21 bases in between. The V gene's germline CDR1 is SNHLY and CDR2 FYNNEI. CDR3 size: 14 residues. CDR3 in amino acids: CASAQAGTGSEQYF. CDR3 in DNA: TGTGCCAGCGCCCAAGCCGGAACTGGTTCAGAGCAGTACTTC.

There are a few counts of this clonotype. CDR3 amino acids: CASSPYSEETQYF. CDR3 coding DNA: TGTGCCAGCAGCCCTTACTCTGAGGAGACCCAGTACTTC. J is TRBJ2-5 and V is TRBV7-2; no firm D call. The CDR3 runs to 13 residues. Germline-derived CDR1 and CDR2 are SGHTA and FQGNSA. Trimming left V 5 bases short and J 5 bases short, with 12 bases between.

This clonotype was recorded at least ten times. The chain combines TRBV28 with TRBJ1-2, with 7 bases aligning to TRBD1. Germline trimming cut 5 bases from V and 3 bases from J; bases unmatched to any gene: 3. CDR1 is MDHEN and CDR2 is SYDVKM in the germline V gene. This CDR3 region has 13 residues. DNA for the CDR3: TGTGCCAGCAGTCAGACAGGGTACTATGGCTACACCTTC. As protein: CASSQTGYYGYTF.

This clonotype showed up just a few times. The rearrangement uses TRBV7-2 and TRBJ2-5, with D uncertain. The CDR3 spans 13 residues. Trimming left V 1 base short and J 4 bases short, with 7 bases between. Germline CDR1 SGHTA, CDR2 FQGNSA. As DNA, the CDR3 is TGTGCCAGCAGCTTAGGGTTTTCAGAGACCCAGTACTTC. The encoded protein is CASSLGFSETQYF.

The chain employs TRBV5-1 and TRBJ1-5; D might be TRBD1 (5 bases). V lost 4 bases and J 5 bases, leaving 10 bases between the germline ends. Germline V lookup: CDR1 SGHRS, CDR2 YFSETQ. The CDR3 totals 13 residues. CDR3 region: CASSPQVDQPQHF. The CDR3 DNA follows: TGCGCCAGCAGCCCACAGGTAGATCAGCCCCAGCATTTT.

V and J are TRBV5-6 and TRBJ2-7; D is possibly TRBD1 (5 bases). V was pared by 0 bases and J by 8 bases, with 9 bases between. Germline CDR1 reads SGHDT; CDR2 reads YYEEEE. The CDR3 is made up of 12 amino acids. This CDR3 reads CASSLEGAKQYF. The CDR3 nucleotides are TGTGCCAGCAGCTTGGAAGGGGCGAAGCAGTACTTC. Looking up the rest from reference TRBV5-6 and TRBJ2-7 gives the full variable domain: DAGVTQSPTHLIKTRGQQVTLRCSPKSGHDTVSWYQQALGQGPQFIFQYYEEEERQRGNFPDRFSGHQFPNYSSELNVNALLLGDSALYLCASSLEGAKQYFGPGTRLTVT.

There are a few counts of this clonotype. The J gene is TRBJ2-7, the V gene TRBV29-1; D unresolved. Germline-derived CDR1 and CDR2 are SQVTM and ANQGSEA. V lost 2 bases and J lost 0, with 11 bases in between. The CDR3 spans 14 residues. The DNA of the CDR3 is TGCAGCGTTGAAATTGTGGGCAGCTCCTACGAGCAGTACTTC. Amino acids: CSVEIVGSSYEQYF.

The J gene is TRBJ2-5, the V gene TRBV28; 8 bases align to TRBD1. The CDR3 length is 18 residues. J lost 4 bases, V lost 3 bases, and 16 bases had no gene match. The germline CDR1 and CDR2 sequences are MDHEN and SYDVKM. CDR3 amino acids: CASSFRTGSKLKLETQYF. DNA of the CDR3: TGTGCCAGCAGTTTCCGGACAGGGAGTAAATTAAAACTAGAGACCCAGTACTTC.

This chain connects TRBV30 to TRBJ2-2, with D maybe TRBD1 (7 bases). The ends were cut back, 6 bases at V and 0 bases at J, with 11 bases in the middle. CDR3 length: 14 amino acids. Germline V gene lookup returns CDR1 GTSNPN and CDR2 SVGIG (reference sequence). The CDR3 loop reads CACRGDTNTGELFF. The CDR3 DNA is TGTGCCTGCAGGGGGGACACGAACACCGGGGAGCTGTTTTTT. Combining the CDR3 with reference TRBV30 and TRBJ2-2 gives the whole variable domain SQTIHQWPATLVQPVGSPLSLECTVEGTSNPNLYWYRQAAGRGLQLLFYSVGIGQISSEVPQNLSASRPQDRQFILSSKKLLLSDSGFYLCACRGDTNTGELFFGEGSRLTVL.

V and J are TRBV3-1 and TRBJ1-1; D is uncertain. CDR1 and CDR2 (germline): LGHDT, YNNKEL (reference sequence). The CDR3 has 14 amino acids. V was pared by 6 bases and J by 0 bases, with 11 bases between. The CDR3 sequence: CASRDVFMNTEAFF. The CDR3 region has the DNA TGTGCCAGCAGAGACGTTTTCATGAACACTGAAGCTTTCTTT.

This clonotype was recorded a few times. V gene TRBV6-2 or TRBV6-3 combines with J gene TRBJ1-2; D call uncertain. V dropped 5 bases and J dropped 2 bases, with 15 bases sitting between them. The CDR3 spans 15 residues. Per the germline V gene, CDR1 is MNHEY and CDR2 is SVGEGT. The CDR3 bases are TGTGCCAGCAGTACTCATGGGCAGGTCAACTATGGCTACACCTTC. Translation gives CASSTHGQVNYGYTF.

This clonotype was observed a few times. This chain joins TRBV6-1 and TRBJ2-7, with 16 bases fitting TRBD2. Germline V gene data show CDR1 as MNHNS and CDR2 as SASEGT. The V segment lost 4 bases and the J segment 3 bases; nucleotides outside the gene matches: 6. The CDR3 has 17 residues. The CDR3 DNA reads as TGTGCCAGCAGTGCGCCGGGACTAGCGGGAGGGATCTACGAGCAGTACTTC. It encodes CASSAPGLAGGIYEQYF.

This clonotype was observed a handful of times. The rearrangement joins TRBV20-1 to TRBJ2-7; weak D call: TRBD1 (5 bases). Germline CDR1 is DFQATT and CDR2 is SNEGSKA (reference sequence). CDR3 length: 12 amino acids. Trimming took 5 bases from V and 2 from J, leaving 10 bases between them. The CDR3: CSAARDTYEQYF. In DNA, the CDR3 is TGCAGTGCTGCCAGGGATACCTACGAGCAGTACTTC.

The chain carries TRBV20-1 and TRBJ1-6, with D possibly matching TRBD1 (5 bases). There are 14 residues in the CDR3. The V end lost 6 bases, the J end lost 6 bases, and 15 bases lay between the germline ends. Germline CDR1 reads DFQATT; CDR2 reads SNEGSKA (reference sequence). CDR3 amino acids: CSASSRVANSPLHF. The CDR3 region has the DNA TGCAGTGCCTCCTCCAGGGTGGCTAATTCACCCCTCCACTTT.

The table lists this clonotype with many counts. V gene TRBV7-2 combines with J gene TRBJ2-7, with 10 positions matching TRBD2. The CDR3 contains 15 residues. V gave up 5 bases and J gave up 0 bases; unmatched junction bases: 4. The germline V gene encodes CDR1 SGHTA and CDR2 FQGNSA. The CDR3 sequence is CASSLGLAASYEQYF. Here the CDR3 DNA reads TGTGCCAGCAGCCTCGGACTAGCGGCCTCCTACGAGCAGTACTTC.

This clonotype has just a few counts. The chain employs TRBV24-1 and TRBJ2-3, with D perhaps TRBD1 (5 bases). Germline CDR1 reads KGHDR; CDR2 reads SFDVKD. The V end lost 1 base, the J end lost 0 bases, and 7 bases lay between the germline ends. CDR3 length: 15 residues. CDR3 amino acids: CATSDFKGSTDTQYF. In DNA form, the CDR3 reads TGTGCCACCAGTGATTTCAAGGGGAGCACAGATACGCAGTATTTT.

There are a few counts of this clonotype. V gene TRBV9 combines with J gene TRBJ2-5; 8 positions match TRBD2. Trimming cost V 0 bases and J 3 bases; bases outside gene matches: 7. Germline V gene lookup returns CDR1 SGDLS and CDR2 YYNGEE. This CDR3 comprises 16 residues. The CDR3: CASSVDTGGLKETQYF. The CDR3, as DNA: TGTGCCAGCAGCGTAGATACGGGGGGGCTCAAAGAGACCCAGTACTTC. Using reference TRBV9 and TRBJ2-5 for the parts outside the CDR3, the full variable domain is DSGVTQTPKHLITATGQRVTLRCSPRSGDLSVYWYQQSLDQGLQFLIQYYNGEERAKGNILERFSAQQFPDLHSELNLSSLELGDSALYFCASSVDTGGLKETQYFGPGTRLLVL.